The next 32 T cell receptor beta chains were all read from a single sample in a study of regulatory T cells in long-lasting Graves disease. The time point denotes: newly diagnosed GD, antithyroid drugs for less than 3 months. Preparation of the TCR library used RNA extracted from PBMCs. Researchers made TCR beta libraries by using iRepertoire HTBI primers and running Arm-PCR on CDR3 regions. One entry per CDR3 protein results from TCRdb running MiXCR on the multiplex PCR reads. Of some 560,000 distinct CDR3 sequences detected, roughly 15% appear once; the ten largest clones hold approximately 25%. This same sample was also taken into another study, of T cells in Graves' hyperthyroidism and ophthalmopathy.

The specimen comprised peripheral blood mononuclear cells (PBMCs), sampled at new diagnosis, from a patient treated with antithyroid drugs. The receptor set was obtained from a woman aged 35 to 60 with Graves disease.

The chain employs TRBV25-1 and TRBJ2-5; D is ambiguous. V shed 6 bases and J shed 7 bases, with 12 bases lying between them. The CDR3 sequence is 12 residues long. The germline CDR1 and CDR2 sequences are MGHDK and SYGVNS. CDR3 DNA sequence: TGTGCCAGCAGAAGGGCCGGCGGGACCCAGTACTTC. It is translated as CASRRAGGTQYF. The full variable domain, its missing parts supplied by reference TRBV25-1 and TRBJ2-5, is EADIYQTPRYLVIGTGKKITLECSQTMGHDKMYWYQQDPGMELHLIHYSYGVNSTEKGDLSSESTVSRIRTEHFPLTLESARPSHTSQYLCASRRAGGTQYFGPGTRLLVL.

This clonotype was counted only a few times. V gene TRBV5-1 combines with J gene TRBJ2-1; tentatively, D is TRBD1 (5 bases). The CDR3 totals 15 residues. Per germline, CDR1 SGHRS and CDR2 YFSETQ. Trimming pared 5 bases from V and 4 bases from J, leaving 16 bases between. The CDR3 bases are TGCGCCAGCAGTCCTACAGGTATACTATACAATGAGCAGTTCTTC. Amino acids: CASSPTGILYNEQFF.

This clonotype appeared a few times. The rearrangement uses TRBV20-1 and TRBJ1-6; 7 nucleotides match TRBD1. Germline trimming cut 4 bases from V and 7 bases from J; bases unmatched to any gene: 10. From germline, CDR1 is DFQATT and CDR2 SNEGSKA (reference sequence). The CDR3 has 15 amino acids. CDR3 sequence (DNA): TGCAGTGCTAAACGACAGGGATGGAAAAATTCACCCCTCCACTTT. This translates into CSAKRQGWKNSPLHF.

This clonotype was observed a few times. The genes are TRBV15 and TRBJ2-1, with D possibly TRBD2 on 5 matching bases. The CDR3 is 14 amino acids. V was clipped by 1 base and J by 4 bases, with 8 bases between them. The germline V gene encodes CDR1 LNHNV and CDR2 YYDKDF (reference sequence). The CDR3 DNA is TGTGCCACCAGCAGAGTCGGGGTGTACAATGAGCAGTTCTTC. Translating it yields CATSRVGVYNEQFF.

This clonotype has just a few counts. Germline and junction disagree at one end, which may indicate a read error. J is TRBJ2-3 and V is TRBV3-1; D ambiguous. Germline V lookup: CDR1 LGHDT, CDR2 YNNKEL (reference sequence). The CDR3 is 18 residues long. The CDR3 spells CASGQDLGDLGVTDTQYF. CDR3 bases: TGTGCCAGCGGCCAAGATCTGGGCGATTTGGGTGTCACAGATACGCAGTATTTT.

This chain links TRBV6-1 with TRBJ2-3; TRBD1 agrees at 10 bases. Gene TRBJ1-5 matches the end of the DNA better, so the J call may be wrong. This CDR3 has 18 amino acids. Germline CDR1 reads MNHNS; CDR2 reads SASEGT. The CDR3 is CASSLLGMGTGAADTQHF. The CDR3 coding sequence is TGTGCCAGCAGCCTACTCGGTATGGGGACAGGGGCCGCAGATACGCAGCATTTT.

CDR3 residues: CASSQSRGTYTEAFF. In DNA form, the CDR3 reads TGTGCCAGCAGCCAGAGTCGGGGCACCTACACTGAAGCTTTCTTT. This chain joins TRBV14 and TRBJ1-1; perhaps TRBD1 as D (5 bases). V dropped 3 bases and J dropped 3 bases, with 14 bases sitting between them. This CDR3 contains 15 residues. Germline V gene sequence: CDR1 SGHDN, CDR2 FVKESK. Supplemented by reference TRBV14 and TRBJ1-1, the full variable domain reads EAGVTQFPSHSVIEKGQTVTLRCDPISGHDNLYWYRRVMGKEIKFLLHFVKESKQDESGMPNNRFLAERTGGTYSTLKVQPAELEDSGVYFCASSQSRGTYTEAFFGQGTRLTVV.

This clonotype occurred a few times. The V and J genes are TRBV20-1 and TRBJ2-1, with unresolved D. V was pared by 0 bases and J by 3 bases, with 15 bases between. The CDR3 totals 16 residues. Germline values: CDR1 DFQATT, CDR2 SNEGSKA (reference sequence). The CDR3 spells CSARDLSSIYYNEQFF. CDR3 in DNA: TGCAGTGCTAGAGATCTTAGTAGTATATACTACAATGAGCAGTTCTTC.

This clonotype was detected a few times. The CDR3 DNA follows: TGTGCCAGCAGGGGGGTAGCGGGGGGCTACTACGAGCAGTACTTC. Protein: CASRGVAGGYYEQYF. V usage is TRBV27 and J usage is TRBJ2-7; 10 bases are a match to TRBD2. Germline loops: CDR1 MNHEY, CDR2 SMNVEV (reference sequence). This CDR3 contains 15 residues. Germline trimming cut 6 bases from V and 3 bases from J; bases unmatched to any gene: 8.

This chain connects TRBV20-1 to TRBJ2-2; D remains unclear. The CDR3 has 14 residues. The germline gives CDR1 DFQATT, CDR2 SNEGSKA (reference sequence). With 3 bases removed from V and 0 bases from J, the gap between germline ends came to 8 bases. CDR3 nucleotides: TGCAGTGCTAGTGTGCAGGCGAACACCGGGGAGCTGTTTTTT. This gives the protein CSASVQANTGELFF.

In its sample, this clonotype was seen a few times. The CDR3 region is CASSNRYRGRNTEAFF. DNA for the CDR3: TGTGCCAGCAGTAACAGATACAGGGGCCGGAACACTGAAGCTTTCTTT. This chain links TRBV6-2 or TRBV6-3 with TRBJ1-1, with TRBD1 matching over 7 bases. Germline-derived CDR1 and CDR2 are MNHEY and SVGEGT. V trimming: 5 bases; J trimming: 1 base; junction bases outside the gene matches: 10. The CDR3 has 16 residues.

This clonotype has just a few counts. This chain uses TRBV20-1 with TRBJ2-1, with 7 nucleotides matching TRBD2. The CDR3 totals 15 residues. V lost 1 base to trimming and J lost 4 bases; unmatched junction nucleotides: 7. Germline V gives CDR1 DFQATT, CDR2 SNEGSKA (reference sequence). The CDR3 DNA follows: TGCAGTGCTAGAGTTTCGCTAGCGGCATACAATGAGCAGTTCTTC. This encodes CSARVSLAAYNEQFF.

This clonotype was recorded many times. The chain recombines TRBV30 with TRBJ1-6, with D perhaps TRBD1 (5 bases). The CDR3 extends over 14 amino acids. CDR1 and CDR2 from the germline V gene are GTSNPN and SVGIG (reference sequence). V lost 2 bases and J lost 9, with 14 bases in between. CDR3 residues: CAWSTGQGGSPLHF. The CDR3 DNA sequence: TGTGCCTGGAGTACCGGTCAGGGAGGTTCACCCCTCCACTTT. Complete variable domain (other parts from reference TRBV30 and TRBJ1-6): SQTIHQWPATLVQPVGSPLSLECTVEGTSNPNLYWYRQAAGRGLQLLFYSVGIGQISSEVPQNLSASRPQDRQFILSSKKLLLSDSGFYLCAWSTGQGGSPLHFGNGTRLTVT.

The chain's CDR3 is CASSQDPKGGREQYF. CDR3 sequence (DNA): TGTGCCAGCAGCCAAGATCCTAAGGGCGGCCGCGAGCAGTACTTC. This chain links TRBV3-1 with TRBJ2-7; D not resolved. V was pared by 0 bases and J by 6 bases, with 15 bases between. This CDR3 region has 15 residues. The germline V gene encodes CDR1 LGHDT and CDR2 YNNKEL (reference sequence).

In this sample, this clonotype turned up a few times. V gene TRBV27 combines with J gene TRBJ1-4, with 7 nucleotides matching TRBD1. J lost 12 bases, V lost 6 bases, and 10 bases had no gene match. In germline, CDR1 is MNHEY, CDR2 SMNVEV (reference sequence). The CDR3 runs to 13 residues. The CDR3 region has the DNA TGTGCCAGCAGCTTTACCGACAGGGTTGAACTGTTTTTT. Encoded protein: CASSFTDRVELFF.

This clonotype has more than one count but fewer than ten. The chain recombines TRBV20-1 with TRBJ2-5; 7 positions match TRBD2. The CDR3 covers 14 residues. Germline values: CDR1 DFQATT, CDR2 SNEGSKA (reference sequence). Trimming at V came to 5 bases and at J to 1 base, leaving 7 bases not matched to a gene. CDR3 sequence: CSAHSPGGQETQYF. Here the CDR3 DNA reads TGCAGTGCTCACTCGCCGGGGGGCCAAGAGACCCAGTACTTC.

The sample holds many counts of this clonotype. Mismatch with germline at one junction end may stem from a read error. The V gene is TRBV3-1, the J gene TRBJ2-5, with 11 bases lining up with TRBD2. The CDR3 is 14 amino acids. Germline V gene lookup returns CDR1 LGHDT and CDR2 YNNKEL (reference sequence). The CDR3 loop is CASSLAGGQVTQYF. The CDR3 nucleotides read TGTGCCAGCAGCCTAGCGGGGGGGCAAGTGACCCAGTACTTC.

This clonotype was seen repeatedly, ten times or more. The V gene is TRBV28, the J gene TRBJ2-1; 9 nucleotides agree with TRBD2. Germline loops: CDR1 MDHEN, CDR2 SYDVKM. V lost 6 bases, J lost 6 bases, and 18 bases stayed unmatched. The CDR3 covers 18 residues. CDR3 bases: TGTGCCAGCAGGAAGTGGGGGGGCCCAGCGGGGGGCCGCAATGAGCAGTTCTTC. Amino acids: CASRKWGGPAGGRNEQFF.

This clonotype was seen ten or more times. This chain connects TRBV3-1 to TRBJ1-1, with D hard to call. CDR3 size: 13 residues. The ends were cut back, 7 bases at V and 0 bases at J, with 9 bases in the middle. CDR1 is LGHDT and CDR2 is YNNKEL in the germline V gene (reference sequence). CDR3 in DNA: TGTGCCAGCAACAACTGGGTGAACACTGAAGCTTTCTTT. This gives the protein CASNNWVNTEAFF.

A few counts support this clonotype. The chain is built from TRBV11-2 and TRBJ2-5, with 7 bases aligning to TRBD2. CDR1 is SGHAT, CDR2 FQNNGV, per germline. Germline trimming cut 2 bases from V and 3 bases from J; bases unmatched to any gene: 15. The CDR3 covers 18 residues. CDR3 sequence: CASSLSFPLGGGKETQYF. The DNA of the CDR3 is TGTGCCAGCAGCTTAAGTTTTCCATTGGGGGGGGGGAAAGAGACCCAGTACTTC.

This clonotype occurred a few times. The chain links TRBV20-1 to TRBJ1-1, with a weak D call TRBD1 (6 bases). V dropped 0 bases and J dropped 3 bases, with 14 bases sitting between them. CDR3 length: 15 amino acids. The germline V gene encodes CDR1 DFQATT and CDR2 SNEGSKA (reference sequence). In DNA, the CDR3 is TGCAGTGCTAGAGATCGTCAGGGGCGACACACTGAAGCTTTCTTT. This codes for CSARDRQGRHTEAFF.

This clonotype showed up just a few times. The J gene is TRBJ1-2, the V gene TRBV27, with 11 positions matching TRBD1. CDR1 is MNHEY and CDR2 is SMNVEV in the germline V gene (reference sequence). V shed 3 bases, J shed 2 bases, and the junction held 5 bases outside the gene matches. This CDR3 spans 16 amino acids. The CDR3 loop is CASSFGQGAVNYGYTF. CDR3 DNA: TGTGCCAGCAGTTTCGGACAGGGGGCTGTAAACTATGGCTACACCTTC.

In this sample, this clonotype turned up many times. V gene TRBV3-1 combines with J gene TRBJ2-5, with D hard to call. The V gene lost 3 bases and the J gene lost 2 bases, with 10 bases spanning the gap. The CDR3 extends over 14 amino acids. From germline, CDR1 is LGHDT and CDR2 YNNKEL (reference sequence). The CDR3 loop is CASSHRTPQETQYF. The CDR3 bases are TGTGCCAGCAGCCATAGGACCCCACAAGAGACCCAGTACTTC.

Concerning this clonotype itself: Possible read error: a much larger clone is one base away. CDR3 nucleotide sequence: TGTGCCAGCAGGAGGGGCGAGGGGACTCGCACAGATACGCGGTATTTT. Residues: CASRRGEGTRTDTRYF. This chain joins TRBV3-1 and TRBJ2-3; a weak D match, TRBD2 (6 bases). The CDR3 loop spans 16 amino acids. Germline V lookup: CDR1 LGHDT, CDR2 YNNKEL (reference sequence).

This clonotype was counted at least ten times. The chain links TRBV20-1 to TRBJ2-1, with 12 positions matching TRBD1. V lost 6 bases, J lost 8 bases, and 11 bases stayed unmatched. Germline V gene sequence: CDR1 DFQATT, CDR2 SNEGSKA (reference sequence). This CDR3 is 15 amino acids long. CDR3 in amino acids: CSADISGQGAYEQFF. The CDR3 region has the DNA TGCAGTGCCGATATATCGGGACAGGGGGCCTATGAGCAGTTCTTC.

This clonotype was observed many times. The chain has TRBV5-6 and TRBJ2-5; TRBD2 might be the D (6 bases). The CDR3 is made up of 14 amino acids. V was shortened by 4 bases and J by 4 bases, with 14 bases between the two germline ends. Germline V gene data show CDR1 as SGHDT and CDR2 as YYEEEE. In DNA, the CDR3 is TGTGCCAGCAGCGAGGGACTGCCCCCAGAGACCCAGTACTTC. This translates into CASSEGLPPETQYF.

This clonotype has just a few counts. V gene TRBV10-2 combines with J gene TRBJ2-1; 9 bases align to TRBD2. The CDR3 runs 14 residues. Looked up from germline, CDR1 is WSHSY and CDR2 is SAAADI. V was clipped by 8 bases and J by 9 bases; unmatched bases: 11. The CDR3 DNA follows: TGCGCCAGCGCGGAAAGCGGGGGGCCCCGTGAGCAGTTCTTC. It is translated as CASAESGGPREQFF.

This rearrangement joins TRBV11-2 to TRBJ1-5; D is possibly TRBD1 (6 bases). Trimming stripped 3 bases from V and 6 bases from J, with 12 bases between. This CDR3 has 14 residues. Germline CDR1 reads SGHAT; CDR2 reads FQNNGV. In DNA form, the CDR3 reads TGTGCCAGCAGCTTGGGCCAGGGGCCTCAGCCCCAGCATTTT. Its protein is CASSLGQGPQPQHF.

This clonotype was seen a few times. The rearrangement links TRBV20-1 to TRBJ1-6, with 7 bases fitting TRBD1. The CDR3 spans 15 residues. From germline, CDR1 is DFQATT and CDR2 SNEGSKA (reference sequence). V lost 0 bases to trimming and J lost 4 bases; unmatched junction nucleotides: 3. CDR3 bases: TGCAGTGCTAGAGAGGGGACAGATTATAATTCACCCCTCCACTTT. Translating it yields CSAREGTDYNSPLHF.

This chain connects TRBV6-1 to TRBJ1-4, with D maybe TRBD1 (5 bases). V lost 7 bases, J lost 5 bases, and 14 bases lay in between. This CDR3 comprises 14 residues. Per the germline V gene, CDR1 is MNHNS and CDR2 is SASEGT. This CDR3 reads CASTQPGDNEKLFF. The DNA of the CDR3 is TGTGCCAGCACCCAACCTGGGGACAATGAAAAACTGTTTTTT.

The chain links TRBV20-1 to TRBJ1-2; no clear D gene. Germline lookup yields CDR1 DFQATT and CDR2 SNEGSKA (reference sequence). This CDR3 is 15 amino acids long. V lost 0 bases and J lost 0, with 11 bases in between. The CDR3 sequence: CSARDVRPSNYGYTF. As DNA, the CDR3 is TGCAGTGCTAGAGACGTTCGGCCCTCTAACTATGGCTACACCTTC.

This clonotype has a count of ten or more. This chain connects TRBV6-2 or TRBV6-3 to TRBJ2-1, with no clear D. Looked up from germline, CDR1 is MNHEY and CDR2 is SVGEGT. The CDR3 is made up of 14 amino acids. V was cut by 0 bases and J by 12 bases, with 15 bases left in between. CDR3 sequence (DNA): TGTGCCAGCAGTTACTCCCCCAGTTTACTGGCGCAGTTCTTC. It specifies CASSYSPSLLAQFF.